These 26 T cell receptor beta chains were all obtained from the same sample, sequenced in a study of glioma-infiltrating T cells after dendritic cell vaccination. Noted time point: after dendritic cell vaccination, including at tumor progression/relapse. The assay was immunoSEQ multiplex PCR, and TCRdb's table has in-frame clones only and misses some. Of 100,000 or so clones in the sample, around 91% were seen once. This specimen was blood, taken after dendritic cell vaccination. The receptor source for this set is a human donor with glioblastoma.

The chain employs TRBV5-6 and TRBJ2-5; possible D gene TRBD1, 7 bases. The CDR3 contains 15 residues. V lost 6 bases and J 2 bases, leaving 17 bases between the germline ends. From germline, CDR1 is SGHDT and CDR2 YYEEEE. The CDR3 reads CASNGQAAGQETQYF. CDR3 sequence (DNA): TGTGCCAGCAACGGACAGGCCGCGGGACAAGAGACCCAGTACTTC.

This clone occurred once. CDR3 region: CASTQGQGNTEAFF. CDR3 nucleotides: TGTGCCAGCACCCAGGGGCAGGGGAACACTGAAGCTTTCTTT. V is TRBV5-6 and J is TRBJ1-1; D might be TRBD1 (6 bases). Germline CDR1 and CDR2: SGHDT and YYEEEE. CDR3 length equals 14 residues. Trimming took off 6 bases at V and 1 base at J, with 13 bases between the two ends.

The V call is TRBV19, the J call TRBJ2-3; 11 nucleotides agree with TRBD2. This CDR3 region has 15 residues. The germline V gene has CDR1 LNHDA and CDR2 SQIVND (reference sequence). Trimming took 6 bases from V and 6 from J; bases not matched to a gene: 8. The CDR3 sequence: CASSTASGGTDTQYF. In nucleotides, the CDR3 is TGTGCCAGTAGCACCGCTAGCGGGGGGACCGATACGCAGTATTTT.

This sequence joins TRBV7-9 and TRBJ2-5, with TRBD2 matching 9 bases. Germline lookup yields CDR1 SEHNR and CDR2 FQNEAQ (reference sequence). CDR3 length equals 13 residues. The CDR3 sequence: CASGSGSGETQYF. The CDR3 region has the DNA TGTGCAAGCGGTAGCGGGAGTGGAGAGACCCAGTACTTC.

The chain has TRBV5-4 and TRBJ1-2; D perhaps matches TRBD1 (5 bases). Germline loops: CDR1 SGHNT, CDR2 YYREEE (reference sequence). This CDR3 is built from 15 residues. The germline V and J ends were trimmed by 3 bases and 2 bases, with 14 bases remaining between them. The CDR3 coding sequence is TGTGCCAGCAGCTCTAGCGGGACGGCGAACTATGGCTACACCTTC. As protein: CASSSSGTANYGYTF.

The chain employs TRBV5-1 and TRBJ2-5; 7 nucleotides match TRBD2. In germline, CDR1 is SGHRS, CDR2 YFSETQ. V shed 2 bases, J shed 5 bases, and the junction held 6 bases outside the gene matches. This CDR3 is built from 14 residues. CDR3 sequence: CASSFGGDMETQYF. CDR3 nucleotide sequence: TGCGCCAGCAGCTTTGGGGGGGATATGGAGACCCAGTACTTC.

The genes are TRBV9 and TRBJ2-5; TRBD2 agrees at 9 bases. The CDR3 totals 15 residues. Germline V gene data show CDR1 as SGDLS and CDR2 as YYNGEE. V shed 0 bases, J shed 4 bases, and the junction held 4 bases outside the gene matches. The CDR3 is CASSVGSGGGETQYF. The DNA of the CDR3 is TGTGCCAGCAGCGTAGGTAGCGGGGGTGGAGAGACCCAGTACTTC.

The V call is TRBV7-3, the J call TRBJ2-5, with D perhaps matching TRBD2 (6 bases). With 5 bases removed from V and 4 bases from J, the gap between germline ends came to 17 bases. The CDR3 totals 15 residues. Germline V lookup: CDR1 SGHTA, CDR2 FQGTGA. CDR3 sequence (DNA): TGTGCCAGCAGCCGGGGGATTCCCGGGTTAGAGACCCAGTACTTC. Encoded protein: CASSRGIPGLETQYF. Together with reference TRBV7-3 and TRBJ2-5, the CDR3 gives the full variable domain: GAGVSQTPSNKVTEKGKYVELRCDPISGHTALYWYRQSLGQGPEFLIYFQGTGAADDSGLPNDRFFAVRPEGSVSTLKIQRTERGDSAVYLCASSRGIPGLETQYFGPGTRLLVL.

This clone is a singleton in its sample. The chain uses TRBV5-4 and TRBJ1-1; TRBD1 aligns across 9 bases. The CDR3 is 15 residues long. Germline trimming cut 8 bases from V and 3 bases from J; bases unmatched to any gene: 11. Germline CDR1 reads SGHNT; CDR2 reads YYREEE (reference sequence). The CDR3 DNA sequence: TGTGCCAGTTCTCCAGTTGGGACAGGGTACACTGAAGCTTTCTTT. It codes for CASSPVGTGYTEAFF.

The J gene is TRBJ2-5, the V gene TRBV7-9, with a possible D match to TRBD2 (6 bases). The CDR3 spans 17 residues. V lost 1 base and J 1 base, leaving 16 bases between the germline ends. In germline, CDR1 is SEHNR, CDR2 FQNEAQ (reference sequence). This CDR3 is CASSLVLSSATQETQYF. Here the CDR3 DNA reads TGTGCCAGCAGCTTAGTGTTGTCTAGCGCTACCCAAGAGACCCAGTACTTC.

The V gene is TRBV5-1, the J gene TRBJ2-1; TRBD2 aligns across 10 bases. The V gene end was trimmed by 4 bases and the J gene end by 5 bases; junction bases not matched to a gene: 6. CDR3 length: 15 amino acids. The germline gives CDR1 SGHRS, CDR2 YFSETQ. CDR3 in DNA: TGCGCCAGCAGCAGTACTAGCGGGGCGAACAATGAGCAGTTCTTC. Translated: CASSSTSGANNEQFF. The full variable domain, in which reference TRBV5-1 and TRBJ2-1 provide the parts outside the CDR3, is KAGVTQTPRYLIKTRGQQVTLSCSPISGHRSVSWYQQTPGQGLQFLFEYFSETQRNKGNFPGRFSGRQFSNSRSEMNVSTLELGDSALYLCASSSTSGANNEQFFGPGTRLTVL.

The rearrangement joins TRBV4-1 to TRBJ2-5, with TRBD2 matching over 11 bases. CDR1 and CDR2 from the germline V gene are MGHRA and YSYEKL. There are 21 residues in the CDR3. The V and J ends lost 0 bases and 1 base, in that order; junction bases with no gene match: 16. In DNA form, the CDR3 reads TGCGCCAGCAGCCAAGATTTAACTAGCGGGAGTGAGGTGAAAGGCCAAGAGACCCAGTACTTC. Encoded protein: CASSQDLTSGSEVKGQETQYF.

V usage is TRBV11-2 and J usage is TRBJ1-5; D call uncertain. The CDR3 runs 14 residues. Trimming cost V 1 base and J 6 bases, with 10 bases left between them. Germline V gene data show CDR1 as SGHAT and CDR2 as FQNNGV. The CDR3 DNA reads as TGTGCCAGCAGCTTAGTACCTGCGGGTCAGCCCCAGCATTTT. Translating it yields CASSLVPAGQPQHF. Complete variable domain (other parts from reference TRBV11-2 and TRBJ1-5): EAGVAQSPRYKIIEKRQSVAFWCNPISGHATLYWYQQILGQGPKLLIQFQNNGVVDDSQLPKDRFSAERLKGVDSTLKIQPAKLEDSAVYLCASSLVPAGQPQHFGDGTRLSIL.

This clone was recorded once. The chain joins TRBV9 to TRBJ2-5, with a possible D match to TRBD2 (5 bases). CDR1 SGDLS and CDR2 YYNGEE come from the germline V gene. There are 13 residues in the CDR3. V was trimmed by 3 bases and J by 3 bases, leaving 9 bases between them. CDR3 DNA: TGTGCCAGCAGCGGAGCGGAGAAAGAGACCCAGTACTTC. It is translated as CASSGAEKETQYF. Full variable domain (remainder filled in from reference TRBV9 and TRBJ2-5): DSGVTQTPKHLITATGQRVTLRCSPRSGDLSVYWYQQSLDQGLQFLIQYYNGEERAKGNILERFSAQQFPDLHSELNLSSLELGDSALYFCASSGAEKETQYFGPGTRLLVL.

To note about this clone: The same CDR3 arises from other DNA sequences in this sample as well. The V gene is TRBV5-1, the J gene TRBJ1-1, with 10 bases matching TRBD1. This CDR3 is 14 amino acids long. Trimming took 4 bases from V and 4 from J; bases not matched to a gene: 4. In germline, CDR1 is SGHRS, CDR2 YFSETQ. CDR3 DNA: TGCGCCAGCAGCGTTGGACAGGGGGGCACTGAAGCTTTCTTT. Translation: CASSVGQGGTEAFF.

The V call is TRBV10-3, the J call TRBJ2-5; 7 positions agree with TRBD1. Germline V gives CDR1 ENHRY, CDR2 SYGVKD. The CDR3 extends over 13 amino acids. After removal of 6 bases from V and 2 bases from J, the junction contained 3 bases not matched to a gene. The CDR3 region is CAIRGTDQETQYF. The CDR3, as DNA: TGTGCCATCAGGGGGACAGATCAAGAGACCCAGTACTTC.

The V and J genes are TRBV11-3 and TRBJ2-7; TRBD1 matches at 7 bases. Trimming took 10 bases from V and 1 from J; bases not matched to a gene: 7. Germline loops: CDR1 SGHNT, CDR2 YENEEA. The CDR3 is made up of 13 amino acids. This CDR3 reads CATADRTSYEQYF. The DNA of the CDR3 is TGTGCCACCGCGGACAGGACATCCTACGAGCAGTACTTC. The full variable domain, in which reference TRBV11-3 and TRBJ2-7 provide the parts outside the CDR3, is EAGVVQSPRYKIIEKKQPVAFWCNPISGHNTLYWYLQNLGQGPELLIRYENEEAVDDSQLPKDRFSAERLKGVDSTLKIQPAELGDSAVYLCATADRTSYEQYFGPGTRLTVT.

The chain employs TRBV12-5 and TRBJ2-2; TRBD2 might be the D (5 bases). Looked up from germline, CDR1 is LGHNT and CDR2 is FRNRAP. Deletions cut 1 base from V and 8 bases from J, with 8 bases between. This CDR3 region has 13 residues. The CDR3 sequence: CASGLEPGGELFF. For the CDR3, the DNA is TGTGCTAGTGGTTTGGAGCCGGGAGGGGAGCTGTTTTTT. Filled out from reference TRBV12-5 and TRBJ2-2, the complete variable domain reads DARVTQTPRHKVTEMGQEVTMRCQPILGHNTVFWYRQTMMQGLELLAYFRNRAPLDDSGMPKDRFSAEMPDATLATLKIQPSEPRDSAVYFCASGLEPGGELFFGEGSRLTVL.

V gene TRBV5-1 combines with J gene TRBJ2-1; 7 bases fit TRBD2. V was clipped by 1 base and J by 2 bases; unmatched bases: 6. The CDR3 consists of 16 residues. Germline-derived CDR1 and CDR2 are SGHRS and YFSETQ. Written as DNA, the CDR3 is TGCGCCAGCAGCTTGTCTCGGGGGAGGGCCTACAATGAGCAGTTCTTC. As protein: CASSLSRGRAYNEQFF.

There are a few counts of this clone. The chain links TRBV5-6 to TRBJ1-2; D not resolved. Germline assignment: CDR1 SGHDT and CDR2 YYEEEE. Deletions cut 6 bases from V and 0 bases from J, with 18 bases between. The CDR3 spans 16 residues. The CDR3 nucleotides read TGTGCCAGCACCAAGGTGCGGGTCCTAGCTAACTATGGCTACACCTTC. It yields the protein CASTKVRVLANYGYTF.

The V and J genes are TRBV18 and TRBJ1-5, with no clear D. CDR1 is KGHSH and CDR2 is LQKENI in the germline V gene. The CDR3 is made up of 15 amino acids. Trimming removed 1 base from V and 3 bases from J, with 10 bases in between. The CDR3 coding sequence is TGTGCCAGCTCACCACAGGGAGTTAACAATCAGCCCCAGCATTTT. Its protein is CASSPQGVNNQPQHF.

The rearrangement uses TRBV4-1 and TRBJ2-3; TRBD2 might be the D (6 bases). The germline V gene has CDR1 MGHRA and CDR2 YSYEKL. The CDR3 has 15 amino acids. V gave up 6 bases and J gave up 1 base, with 14 bases separating them. The CDR3 region is CASSLEASGTDTQYF. CDR3 bases: TGCGCCAGCAGTCTCGAGGCTAGCGGCACAGATACGCAGTATTTT.

The chain uses TRBV27 and TRBJ1-6; 8 bases map to TRBD1. With 6 bases clipped from V and 9 bases from J, the junction kept 7 bases outside the gene matches. This CDR3 has 14 residues. CDR1 is MNHEY and CDR2 is SMNVEV in the germline V gene (reference sequence). The chain's CDR3 is CASSPGGRSSPLHF. CDR3 DNA: TGTGCCAGCAGCCCAGGGGGCCGGAGTTCACCCCTCCACTTT.

The chain uses TRBV27 and TRBJ1-4, with 9 positions matching TRBD1. Per the germline V gene, CDR1 is MNHEY and CDR2 is SMNVEV (reference sequence). This CDR3 comprises 14 residues. V lost 7 bases, J lost 6 bases, and 6 bases stayed unmatched. The CDR3 DNA reads TGTGCCAGCAAGACGACAGGGGGAGATGAAAAACTGTTTTTT. As protein: CASKTTGGDEKLFF.

The chain couples TRBV30 to TRBJ2-7; TRBD2 aligns across 14 bases. Unmatched junction bases numbered 7, after V lost 2 bases and J lost 1 base. The germline V gene has CDR1 GTSNPN and CDR2 SVGIG (reference sequence). This CDR3 region has 17 residues. The CDR3 reads CAWSRGGLAGVSYEQYF. CDR3 coding DNA: TGTGCCTGGAGTAGAGGGGGACTAGCGGGGGTATCCTACGAGCAGTACTTC.

This chain connects TRBV11-2 to TRBJ1-1; D possibly corresponds to TRBD1 (6 bases). Trimming pared 3 bases from V and 1 base from J, leaving 9 bases between. CDR3 length: 14 amino acids. Germline V gene sequence: CDR1 SGHAT, CDR2 FQNNGV. This chain's CDR3 is CASSFPQGNTEAFF. DNA for the CDR3: TGTGCCAGCAGCTTCCCACAGGGGAACACTGAAGCTTTCTTT.